This TCR beta chain was documented in a study of CD8 T cells in ankylosing spondylitis. In its sample, this clonotype was seen many times. The target antigen is unknown. This CDR3 contains 14 residues. The V end lost 6 bases, the J end lost 1 base, and 9 bases lay between the germline ends. The germline gives CDR1 MNHNS, CDR2 SASEGT. Using its own MiXCR run on the 5' RACE reads, TCRdb lists one record per CDR3 protein. Seen here are 200,000 to 250,000 distinct CDR3 sequences, roughly 25% observed once, and the top ten hold under 7%. Whole-study results and caveats: A TCR beta motif of roughly 8 highly homologous variants seemed to mark ankylosing spondylitis blood.

This TCR was sampled from a male donor with ankylosing spondylitis or in good health (not recorded which). This rearrangement joins TRBV6-1 to TRBJ1-4; D uncertain. The specimen was blood, either unsorted or a sorted T cell fraction (not recorded which). The CDR3 spells CASRKDGTNEKLFF. The CDR3 nucleotides read TGTGCCAGCAGAAAGGACGGAACTAATGAAAAACTGTTTTTT.